Below, 19 T cell receptor beta chains from the same sample are listed, as sequenced in a study of cytomegalovirus exposure and HLA in healthy donors (dated by TCRdb to about 2017). Library prep was done by the immunoSEQ multiplex PCR assay. The multiplex PCR relied on a mix of 60 forward primers for TCR Vbeta segments and 13 reverse primers for TCR Jbeta segments. Entries here come from immuneACCESS through TCRdb and include only in-frame sequences with V and J called. Some clones fail to appear in such tables; in the studies checked, an unresolved V gene covers under half of the shortfall, and the cause of the remainder is unknown. The sample yields under 200,000 clones; roughly 13% were counted once. The ten largest clones take up about 7.8% of the sample. Material: PBMCs. Receptor source: a man aged 45-60 years in good health and CMV-seropositive.

In this sample, this clone turned up a few times. This chain uses TRBV2 with TRBJ2-7; D possibly corresponds to TRBD1 (5 bases). Germline CDR1 is SNHLY and CDR2 is FYNNEI. CDR3 size: 11 residues. The chain's CDR3 is CASIQATEQYV. The CDR3 nucleotides are TGTGCTTCTATACAGGCTACCGAGCAGTACGTC.

This clone was counted a few times. The chain is built from TRBV15 and TRBJ1-2; D uncertain. This CDR3 has 16 amino acids. Germline V gives CDR1 LNHNV, CDR2 YYDKDF (reference sequence). The V end was cut by 0 bases, the J end by 0 bases, with 11 bases between. This CDR3 reads CATSRDQSAANYGYTF. The CDR3 bases are TGTGCCACCAGCAGAGATCAGAGCGCAGCTAACTATGGCTACACCTTC.

In its sample, this clone was seen a few times. The chain couples TRBV29-1 to TRBJ2-3, with TRBD1 as a possible D gene (6 bases). Germline lookup yields CDR1 SQVTM and CDR2 ANQGSEA. Trimming left V 5 bases short and J 6 bases short, with 15 bases between. CDR3 length: 13 amino acids. As DNA, the CDR3 is TGCAGCGTTCGCCAGGGGACAAAGGATACGCAGTATTTT. Encoded protein: CSVRQGTKDTQYF.

This clone has only a few counts. The chain is built from TRBV6-5 and TRBJ2-1; 12 nucleotides match TRBD2. The CDR3 has 15 amino acids. Germline trimming cut 2 bases from V and 10 bases from J; bases unmatched to any gene: 6. CDR1 and CDR2 (germline): MNHEY, SVGAGI. Written as DNA, the CDR3 is TGTGCCAGCAGTTACGCTAGCGGGGGGGCTGGCGAGCAGTTCTTC. Translated, it gives CASSYASGGAGEQFF.

V gene TRBV7-9 combines with J gene TRBJ1-1; tentatively, D is TRBD1 (5 bases). Deletions cut 5 bases from V and 3 bases from J, with 16 bases between. The CDR3 is made up of 15 amino acids. Germline CDR1 is SEHNR and CDR2 is FQNEAQ (reference sequence). Here the CDR3 reads CASSRLLGLDTEAFF. Written as DNA, the CDR3 is TGTGCCAGCAGCCGCCTCTTGGGGCTGGACACTGAAGCTTTCTTT.

This clone was recorded a few times. The chain recombines TRBV6-1 with TRBJ1-1; D possibly corresponds to TRBD1 (6 bases). In germline, CDR1 is MNHNS, CDR2 SASEGT. The CDR3 has 13 amino acids. Trimming left V 8 bases short and J 1 base short, with 11 bases between. The CDR3 bases are TGTGCCAGCTTAACAGGGCCGAACACTGAAGCTTTCTTT. As protein: CASLTGPNTEAFF.

The genes are TRBV6-5 and TRBJ1-2; no clear D. The CDR3 is made up of 14 amino acids. V was clipped by 0 bases and J by 4 bases, with 9 bases between them. Looked up from germline, CDR1 is MNHEY and CDR2 is SVGAGI. The CDR3 DNA is TGTGCCAGCAGTTACTCGAACAGATTCTATGGCTACACCTTC. It translates to CASSYSNRFYGYTF.

This clone was found a few times. The V call is TRBV29-1, the J call TRBJ1-1; the D is unclear. V shed 3 bases and J shed 1 base, with 9 bases lying between them. CDR1 and CDR2 (germline): SQVTM, ANQGSEA. The CDR3 runs 13 residues. For the CDR3, the DNA is TGCAGCGTTGACATGGGGAGGAACACTGAAGCTTTCTTT. Translated: CSVDMGRNTEAFF. The whole variable domain, filled in from reference TRBV29-1 and TRBJ1-1, reads SAVISQKPSRDICQRGTSLTIQCQVDSQVTMMFWYRQQPGQSLTLIATANQGSEATYESGFVIDKFPISRPNLTFSTLTVSNMSPEDSSIYLCSVDMGRNTEAFFGQGTRLTVV.

This clone has a handful of counts. V is TRBV2 and J is TRBJ1-1, with 7 bases identical to TRBD1. The ends lost 6 bases at V and 11 bases at J; junction bases unmatched: 15. CDR3 length: 14 residues. Per germline, CDR1 SNHLY and CDR2 FYNNEI. The CDR3 reads CASSPGQSASLAFF. CDR3 DNA: TGTGCCAGCAGCCCGGGACAGTCCGCCTCGCTGGCTTTCTTT.

The V and J genes are TRBV19 and TRBJ2-7, with TRBD1 matching over 9 bases. The germline CDR1 and CDR2 sequences are LNHDA and SQIVND (reference sequence). The ends lost 6 bases at V and 5 bases at J; junction bases unmatched: 8. The CDR3 has 14 residues. The CDR3 reads CASSRDRATHEQYF. The CDR3 nucleotides read TGTGCCAGTAGCCGGGACAGGGCCACCCACGAGCAGTACTTC.

The table lists this clone with a few counts. The rearrangement uses TRBV27 and TRBJ1-6, with TRBD1 matching 9 bases. V lost 5 bases to trimming and J lost 10 bases; unmatched junction nucleotides: 9. CDR1 and CDR2 from the germline V gene are MNHEY and SMNVEV (reference sequence). This CDR3 spans 15 amino acids. The CDR3 protein is CASSPWTGVGSPLHF. DNA for the CDR3: TGTGCCAGCAGTCCCTGGACAGGGGTAGGATCACCCCTCCACTTT.

V usage is TRBV7-2 and J usage is TRBJ1-2; D is possibly TRBD1 (6 bases). The CDR3 has 13 residues. The germline CDR1 and CDR2 sequences are SGHTA and FQGNSA. V was pared by 10 bases and J by 6 bases, with 18 bases between. In nucleotides, the CDR3 is TGTGCCAATGCCAGGCAATCAGGGGATGGCTACACCTTC. Its translation is CANARQSGDGYTF. Based on the CDR3 plus reference TRBV7-2 and TRBJ1-2, the full variable domain is GAGVSQSPSNKVTEKGKDVELRCDPISGHTALYWYRQSLGQGLEFLIYFQGNSAPDKSGLPSDRFSAERTGGSVSTLTIQRTQQEDSAVYLCANARQSGDGYTFGSGTRLTVV.

This clone was recorded a few times. The genes are TRBV12-5 and TRBJ2-3; possibly TRBD2 for D (5 bases). From germline, CDR1 is LGHNT and CDR2 FRNRAP. V shed 1 base and J shed 2 bases, with 13 bases lying between them. This CDR3 is 16 amino acids long. CDR3 DNA sequence: TGTGCTAGTGGTTTGGGGGCCTTCGGGATCACAGATACGCAGTATTTT. This codes for CASGLGAFGITDTQYF.

This clone was recorded a few times. The CDR3 is CASSDRTDTYEQYF. The CDR3 nucleotides are TGTGCCAGCAGTGATCGGACGGACACCTACGAGCAGTACTTC. The V and J genes are TRBV6-1 and TRBJ2-7; possibly TRBD1 for D (5 bases). Trimming pared 3 bases from V and 2 bases from J, leaving 11 bases between. The CDR3 covers 14 residues. CDR1 is MNHNS and CDR2 is SASEGT in the germline V gene.

This clone has just a few counts. CDR3: CASSVAWTGLGYGYTF. The CDR3 DNA sequence: TGTGCCAGCAGCGTCGCCTGGACAGGTCTTGGGTATGGCTACACCTTC. The V gene is TRBV9, the J gene TRBJ1-2, with 7 nucleotides matching TRBD1. This CDR3 has 16 residues. Germline CDR1 reads SGDLS; CDR2 reads YYNGEE. J lost 5 bases, V lost 2 bases, and 12 bases had no gene match.

This clone has more than one count but fewer than ten. V and J are TRBV5-1 and TRBJ2-1; 7 bases align to TRBD2. V shed 5 bases, J shed 8 bases, and the junction held 7 bases outside the gene matches. The CDR3 consists of 13 residues. CDR1 and CDR2 (germline): SGHRS, YFSETQ. The CDR3 DNA reads TGCGCCAGCAGTTTCCGGGGGGTTGATGAGCAGTTCTTC. Translating it yields CASSFRGVDEQFF.

Only a few counts were recorded for this clone. The chain is built from TRBV10-3 and TRBJ1-2, with 9 bases lining up with TRBD1. The CDR3 runs 12 residues. CDR1 and CDR2 from the germline V gene are ENHRY and SYGVKD. V gave up 6 bases and J gave up 5 bases; unmatched junction bases: 1. In DNA form, the CDR3 reads TGTGCCATCAGCGGGACAGGGTATGGCTACACCTTC. Translating it yields CAISGTGYGYTF.

As concerns this clone: Other DNA sequences in the sample encode the same CDR3. The chain has TRBV6-5 and TRBJ2-3; D gene ambiguous. Deletions cut 2 bases from V and 4 bases from J, with 7 bases between. Germline values: CDR1 MNHEY, CDR2 SVGAGI. CDR3 length: 13 amino acids. CDR3 DNA sequence: TGTGCCAGCAGTTACCTCGGTGCAGATACGCAGTATTTT. This codes for CASSYLGADTQYF.

V and J are TRBV19 and TRBJ1-2, with D hard to call. From germline, CDR1 is LNHDA and CDR2 SQIVND (reference sequence). Trimming pared 1 base from V and 0 bases from J, leaving 6 bases between. This CDR3 contains 14 residues. The CDR3 coding sequence is TGTGCCAGTAGTATAGCAAGCACTAACTATGGCTACACCTTC. Residues: CASSIASTNYGYTF.